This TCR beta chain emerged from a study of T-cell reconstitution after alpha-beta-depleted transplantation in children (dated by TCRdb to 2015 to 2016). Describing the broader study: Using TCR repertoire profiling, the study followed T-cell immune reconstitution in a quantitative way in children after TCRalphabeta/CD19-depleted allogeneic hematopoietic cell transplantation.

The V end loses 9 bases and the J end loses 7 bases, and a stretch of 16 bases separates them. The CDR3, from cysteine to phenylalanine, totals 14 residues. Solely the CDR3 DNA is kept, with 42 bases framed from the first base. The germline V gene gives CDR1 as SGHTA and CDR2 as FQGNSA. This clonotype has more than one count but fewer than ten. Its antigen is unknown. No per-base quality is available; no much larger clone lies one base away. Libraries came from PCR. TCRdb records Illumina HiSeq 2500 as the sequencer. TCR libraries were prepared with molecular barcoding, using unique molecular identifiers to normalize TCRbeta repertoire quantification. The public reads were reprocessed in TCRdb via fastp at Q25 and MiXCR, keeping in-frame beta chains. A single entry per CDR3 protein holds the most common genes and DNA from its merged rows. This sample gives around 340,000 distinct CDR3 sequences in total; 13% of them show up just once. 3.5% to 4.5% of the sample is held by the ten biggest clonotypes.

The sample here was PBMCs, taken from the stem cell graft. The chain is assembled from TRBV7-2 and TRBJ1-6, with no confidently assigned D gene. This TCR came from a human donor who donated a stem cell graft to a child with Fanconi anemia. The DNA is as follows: TGTGCCAGTTCCCTAGGAGGCTTCAATTCACCCCTCCACTTT. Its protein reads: CASSLGGFNSPLHF.